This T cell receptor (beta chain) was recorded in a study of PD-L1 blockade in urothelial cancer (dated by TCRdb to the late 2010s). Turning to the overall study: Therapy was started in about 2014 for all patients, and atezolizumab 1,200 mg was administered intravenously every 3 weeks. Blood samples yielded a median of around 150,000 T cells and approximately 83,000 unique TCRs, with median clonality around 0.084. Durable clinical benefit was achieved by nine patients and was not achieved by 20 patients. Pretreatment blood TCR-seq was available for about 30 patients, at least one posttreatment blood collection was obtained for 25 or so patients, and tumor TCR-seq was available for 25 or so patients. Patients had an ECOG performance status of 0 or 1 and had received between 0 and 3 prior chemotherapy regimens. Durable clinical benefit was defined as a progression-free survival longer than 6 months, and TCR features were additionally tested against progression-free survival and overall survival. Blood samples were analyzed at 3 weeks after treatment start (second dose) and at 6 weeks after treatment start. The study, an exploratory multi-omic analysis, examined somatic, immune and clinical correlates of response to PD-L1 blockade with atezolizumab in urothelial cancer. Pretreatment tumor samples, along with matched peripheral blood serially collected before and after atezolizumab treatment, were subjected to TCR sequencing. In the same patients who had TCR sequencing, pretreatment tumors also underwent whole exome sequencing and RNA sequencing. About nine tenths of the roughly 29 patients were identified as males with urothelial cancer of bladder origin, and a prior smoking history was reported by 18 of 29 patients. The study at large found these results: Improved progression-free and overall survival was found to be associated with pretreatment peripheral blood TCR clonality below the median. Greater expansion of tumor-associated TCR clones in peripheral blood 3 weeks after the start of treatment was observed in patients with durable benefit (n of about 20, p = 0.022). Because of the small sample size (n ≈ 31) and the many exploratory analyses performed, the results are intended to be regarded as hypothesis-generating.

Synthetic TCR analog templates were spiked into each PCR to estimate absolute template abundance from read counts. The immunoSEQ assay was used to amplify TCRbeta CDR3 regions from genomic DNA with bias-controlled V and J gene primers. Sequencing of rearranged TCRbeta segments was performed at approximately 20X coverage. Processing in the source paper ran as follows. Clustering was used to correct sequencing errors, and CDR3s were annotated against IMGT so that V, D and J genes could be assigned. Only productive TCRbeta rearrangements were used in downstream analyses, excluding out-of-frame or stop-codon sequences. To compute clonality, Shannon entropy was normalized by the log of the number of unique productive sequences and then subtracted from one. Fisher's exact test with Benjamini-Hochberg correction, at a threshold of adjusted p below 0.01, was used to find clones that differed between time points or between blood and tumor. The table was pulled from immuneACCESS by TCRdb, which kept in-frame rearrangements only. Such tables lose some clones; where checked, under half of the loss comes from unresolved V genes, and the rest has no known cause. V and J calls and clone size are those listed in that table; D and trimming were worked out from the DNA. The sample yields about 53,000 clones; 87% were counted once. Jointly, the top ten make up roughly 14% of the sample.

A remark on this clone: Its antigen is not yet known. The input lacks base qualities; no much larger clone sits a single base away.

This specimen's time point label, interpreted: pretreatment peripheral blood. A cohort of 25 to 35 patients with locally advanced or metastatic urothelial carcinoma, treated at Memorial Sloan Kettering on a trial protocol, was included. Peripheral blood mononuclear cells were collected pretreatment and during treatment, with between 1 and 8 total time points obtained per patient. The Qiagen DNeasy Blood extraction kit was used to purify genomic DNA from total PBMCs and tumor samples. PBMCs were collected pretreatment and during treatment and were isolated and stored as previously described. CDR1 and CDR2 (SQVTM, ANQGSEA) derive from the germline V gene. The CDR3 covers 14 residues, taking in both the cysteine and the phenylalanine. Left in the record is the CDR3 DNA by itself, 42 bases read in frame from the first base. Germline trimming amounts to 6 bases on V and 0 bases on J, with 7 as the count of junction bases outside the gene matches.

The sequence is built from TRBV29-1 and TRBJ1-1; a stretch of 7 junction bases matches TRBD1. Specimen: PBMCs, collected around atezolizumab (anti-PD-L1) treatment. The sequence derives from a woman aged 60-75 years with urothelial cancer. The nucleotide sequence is TGCAGCGTCGAACCACAGGGGTTGAACACTGAAGCTTTCTTT. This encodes CSVEPQGLNTEAFF.